The 27 T cell receptor beta chains below come from one sample, sequenced in a study of sequential checkpoint blockade in melanoma. Specified treatment: randomized to nivolumab then ipilimumab (arm A) or the reverse (arm B). TCRdb's table, derived via immunoSEQ multiplex PCR, lists solely in-frame clones and lacks some. The table has some 9,000 clones, about 60% seen once. The sample here was CD8+ T cells sorted from blood (inferred from file names), taken from a patient given nivolumab and ipilimumab in sequence. All receptors come from a human donor with melanoma.

The V and J genes are TRBV19 and TRBJ2-2; D gene unclear. The V end was cut by 1 base, the J end by 6 bases, with 6 bases between. The CDR3 covers 13 residues. Germline lookup yields CDR1 LNHDA and CDR2 SQIVND (reference sequence). CDR3 bases: TGTGCCAGTAGTATAGGGGCGTCCGGGGAGCTGTTTTTT. This gives the protein CASSIGASGELFF.

By frequency in the sample, this clone is medium-sized (0.01 to 0.1%). V and J are TRBV10-3 and TRBJ1-2; D is possibly TRBD1 (5 bases). CDR3 size: 13 residues. Trimming took off 8 bases at V and 2 bases at J, with 12 bases between the two ends. Germline V lookup: CDR1 ENHRY, CDR2 SYGVKD. CDR3 amino acids: CAIGVGGNYGYTF. CDR3 coding DNA: TGTGCCATCGGGGTCGGGGGGAACTATGGCTACACCTTC.

The V and J genes are TRBV5-4 and TRBJ2-1; D unresolved. This CDR3 comprises 15 residues. Germline V gene sequence: CDR1 SGHNT, CDR2 YYREEE (reference sequence). Between the trimmed V and J ends, which lost 0 bases and 0 bases, there was a span of 7 bases. The CDR3 DNA sequence: TGTGCCAGCAGCTTGGAAGTGAGCTCCTACAATGAGCAGTTCTTC. Protein product: CASSLEVSSYNEQFF. Based on the CDR3 plus reference TRBV5-4 and TRBJ2-1, the full variable domain is ETGVTQSPTHLIKTRGQQVTLRCSSQSGHNTVSWYQQALGQGPQFIFQYYREEENGRGNFPPRFSGLQFPNYSSELNVNALELDDSALYLCASSLEVSSYNEQFFGPGTRLTVL.

The rearrangement joins TRBV7-9 to TRBJ2-1; unclear D gene. Germline V gives CDR1 SEHNR, CDR2 FQNEAQ (reference sequence). There are 13 residues in the CDR3. V shed 4 bases and J shed 15 bases, with 19 bases lying between them. The DNA for the CDR3 is TGTGCCAGCAGCTCCGAGGTACCCCCTTTTGTGTTCTTC. Its protein product is CASSSEVPPFVFF.

CDR3 DNA: TGTGCCAGCAGTGCGCGGACAGGGAGATACGAGCAGTACTTC. Protein: CASSARTGRYEQYF. V and J are TRBV6-1 and TRBJ2-7, with 8 bases that match TRBD1. This CDR3 spans 14 amino acids. Losses at the gene ends were 4 bases for V and 4 bases for J; bases not matched to a gene: 6. Germline CDR1 is MNHNS and CDR2 is SASEGT.

The chain joins TRBV19 to TRBJ2-1; a possible D gene is TRBD1 (6 bases). V was shortened by 4 bases and J by 0 bases, with 13 bases between the two germline ends. The CDR3 length is 16 residues. Looked up from germline, CDR1 is LNHDA and CDR2 is SQIVND (reference sequence). The CDR3 sequence is CASSTLDSDSYNEQFF. The CDR3 nucleotides are TGTGCCAGTAGTACACTGGACAGCGACTCCTACAATGAGCAGTTCTTC.

The chain is built from TRBV6-6 and TRBJ2-2, with 7 bases lining up with TRBD1. The germline V gene has CDR1 MNHNY and CDR2 SVGAGI (reference sequence). The CDR3 has 16 amino acids. Losses at the gene ends were 6 bases for V and 1 base for J; bases not matched to a gene: 8. Here the CDR3 reads CASRANRGQNTGELFF. The CDR3 DNA reads as TGTGCCAGCAGGGCAAACAGGGGTCAGAACACCGGGGAGCTGTTTTTT.

This clone ranks as medium-sized (0.01 to 0.1%). The rearrangement links TRBV20-1 to TRBJ1-6; D unclear. Germline CDR1 and CDR2: DFQATT and SNEGSKA (reference sequence). CDR3 size: 9 residues. Between the trimmed V and J ends, which lost 5 bases and 10 bases, there was a span of 3 bases. The CDR3 here is CSARSPLHF. DNA of the CDR3: TGCAGTGCTCGGTCACCCCTCCACTTT.

The CDR3 here is CSVEDGGATDTQYF. The CDR3 coding sequence is TGCAGCGTTGAAGACGGGGGGGCCACAGATACGCAGTATTTT. This sequence joins TRBV29-1 and TRBJ2-3, with 8 bases matching TRBD2. This CDR3 is built from 14 residues. Germline V gene data show CDR1 as SQVTM and CDR2 as ANQGSEA. Trimming at V came to 0 bases and at J to 2 bases, leaving 1 base not matched to a gene.

The chain is built from TRBV4-1 and TRBJ1-3, with D perhaps TRBD1 (6 bases). The CDR3 runs to 16 residues. V lost 4 bases and J 0 bases, leaving 13 bases between the germline ends. The germline CDR1 and CDR2 sequences are MGHRA and YSYEKL. The chain's CDR3 is CASSLGTQFSGNTIYF. The CDR3 DNA is TGCGCCAGCAGCCTCGGGACACAGTTCTCTGGAAACACCATATATTTT.

The gene calls are TRBV6-5 and TRBJ1-2; 12 bases match TRBD1. The V segment lost 3 bases and the J segment 8 bases; nucleotides outside the gene matches: 7. Germline CDR1 and CDR2: MNHEY and SVGAGI. The CDR3 runs to 15 residues. CDR3 nucleotide sequence: TGTGCCAGCAGTTATGGGACAGGGGGCGCCGGAGGCTACACCTTC. The encoded protein is CASSYGTGGAGGYTF.

The J gene is TRBJ2-1, the V gene TRBV9; a possible D gene is TRBD1 (5 bases). The germline V and J ends were trimmed by 4 bases and 0 bases, with 14 bases remaining between them. The CDR3 covers 16 residues. CDR1 is SGDLS, CDR2 YYNGEE, per germline. The CDR3 DNA sequence: TGTGCCAGCAGCACAGACAGAGGCGGCTCCTACAATGAGCAGTTCTTC. Its translation is CASSTDRGGSYNEQFF.

The chain is built from TRBV5-1 and TRBJ2-7; 8 bases agree with TRBD1. This CDR3 is 16 amino acids long. Germline trimming cut 4 bases from V and 2 bases from J; bases unmatched to any gene: 11. Germline CDR1 and CDR2: SGHRS and YFSETQ. The CDR3 here is CASSPTPGQAPYEQYF. In DNA, the CDR3 is TGCGCCAGCAGCCCCACTCCGGGACAGGCTCCCTACGAGCAGTACTTC.

This clone was observed once. The CDR3 nucleotides are TGTGCCGCCCAGGGACAAGAGACCCAGTACTTC. As protein: CAAQGQETQYF. V gene TRBV6-6 combines with J gene TRBJ2-5; a weak D match, TRBD1 (5 bases). V dropped 11 bases and J dropped 2 bases, with 9 bases sitting between them. The CDR3 covers 11 residues. Looked up from germline, CDR1 is MNHNY and CDR2 is SVGAGI (reference sequence).

This chain connects TRBV5-1 to TRBJ1-6, with 8 bases aligning to TRBD1. CDR1 is SGHRS and CDR2 is YFSETQ in the germline V gene. After removal of 7 bases from V and 2 bases from J, the junction contained 2 bases not matched to a gene. The CDR3 sequence is 14 residues long. CDR3 loop: CASRQGTYNSPLHF. The CDR3 DNA is TGCGCCAGCCGACAGGGGACCTATAATTCACCCCTCCACTTT.

In this sample, this clone turned up once. The chain carries TRBV5-1 and TRBJ1-1; D not certain. Trimming pared 0 bases from V and 4 bases from J, leaving 22 bases between. Germline CDR1 SGHRS, CDR2 YFSETQ. The CDR3 has 18 residues. The DNA of the CDR3 is TGCGCCAGCAGCTTGGTGGTGCTGACTAGGGCGGGCCCCACTGAAGCTTTCTTT. Translated, it gives CASSLVVLTRAGPTEAFF.

This chain joins TRBV5-1 and TRBJ2-7, with TRBD1 matching 12 bases. The CDR3 length is 14 residues. Unmatched junction bases numbered 5, after V lost 4 bases and J lost 6 bases. Germline CDR1 and CDR2: SGHRS and YFSETQ. The CDR3 DNA follows: TGCGCCAGCAGCCCCGGGACAGGGGGCTCCGAGCAGTACTTC. This gives the protein CASSPGTGGSEQYF.

V gene TRBV27 combines with J gene TRBJ2-7; 9 bases are shared with TRBD2. This CDR3 spans 16 amino acids. CDR1 is MNHEY and CDR2 is SMNVEV in the germline V gene (reference sequence). Germline trimming cut 2 bases from V and 2 bases from J; bases unmatched to any gene: 7. The CDR3 sequence is CASSLDGLASTYEQYF. The DNA for the CDR3 is TGTGCCAGCAGTTTAGACGGACTAGCGTCCACCTACGAGCAGTACTTC.

CDR3: CASSLGLAGGQDTQYF. In DNA, the CDR3 is TGTGCCAGCAGCTTGGGACTAGCGGGGGGGCAAGATACGCAGTATTTT. The J gene is TRBJ2-3, the V gene TRBV5-8; 14 bases line up with TRBD2. CDR3 length equals 16 residues. CDR1 is SGHTS and CDR2 is YDEGEE in the germline V gene. V lost 0 bases and J lost 5; bases outside the gene matches: 2.

Here the CDR3 reads CASRYNTEAFF. The CDR3 bases are TGTGCCAGCAGATATAACACTGAAGCTTTCTTT. V and J are TRBV28 and TRBJ1-1; D remains unclear. V lost 6 bases to trimming and J lost 2 bases, with 4 bases between them. The CDR3 extends over 11 amino acids. Per the germline V gene, CDR1 is MDHEN and CDR2 is SYDVKM.

The rearrangement uses TRBV7-9 and TRBJ2-7; 9 nucleotides line up with TRBD1. The ends lost 4 bases at V and 1 base at J; junction bases unmatched: 2. The CDR3 has 14 amino acids. Germline CDR1 SEHNR, CDR2 FQNEAQ (reference sequence). CDR3 sequence: CASSSDRGSYEQYF. CDR3 sequence (DNA): TGTGCCAGCAGCTCGGACAGGGGTTCCTACGAGCAGTACTTC.

This clone was seen only a few times. V and J are TRBV6-6 and TRBJ2-7; D might be TRBD2 (6 bases). The germline V gene has CDR1 MNHNY and CDR2 SVGAGI (reference sequence). This CDR3 is 12 amino acids long. The V gene lost 6 bases and the J gene lost 3 bases, with 9 bases spanning the gap. The CDR3 here is CASSTGLYEQYF. Here the CDR3 DNA reads TGTGCCAGCAGCACGGGACTCTACGAGCAGTACTTC.

There are a few counts of this clone. V usage is TRBV7-3 and J usage is TRBJ1-2, with 8 nucleotides matching TRBD1. Germline CDR1 is SGHTA and CDR2 is FQGTGA. CDR3 length equals 14 residues. J was trimmed by 3 bases and V by 4 bases; bases with no gene match: 4. The DNA for the CDR3 is TGTGCCAGCAGCTCAGGGACAGGCCACTATGGCTACACCTTC. Encoded protein: CASSSGTGHYGYTF.

The DNA of the CDR3 is TGTGCCAGCAGCTCCCCCCGGACTGGGTCTTACGAGCAGTACTTC. This sequence encodes CASSSPRTGSYEQYF. The chain is built from TRBV7-9 and TRBJ2-7; weak D call: TRBD2 (5 bases). CDR1 and CDR2 (germline): SEHNR, FQNEAQ (reference sequence). Between the trimmed V and J ends, which lost 4 bases and 4 bases, there was a span of 17 bases. The CDR3 is 15 residues long.

The sample holds a few counts of this clone. The CDR3 DNA sequence: TGTGCCAGCAGCATACTAGCGGGGGCCTCCTACGAGCAGTACTTC. Protein sequence: CASSILAGASYEQYF. The chain joins TRBV7-9 to TRBJ2-7; 11 bases align to TRBD2. CDR1 is SEHNR and CDR2 is FQNEAQ in the germline V gene (reference sequence). There are 15 residues in the CDR3. The ends lost 5 bases at V and 0 bases at J; junction bases unmatched: 3.

This chain connects TRBV2 to TRBJ2-3, with 9 bases fitting TRBD2. Trimming cost V 6 bases and J 4 bases; bases outside gene matches: 8. The CDR3 is made up of 15 amino acids. Looked up from germline, CDR1 is SNHLY and CDR2 is FYNNEI. CDR3 in DNA: TGTGCCAGCAGATCCGGGACTAGCTGGGCAGATACGCAGTATTTT. Its translation is CASRSGTSWADTQYF.

The CDR3 here is CASSLVGGYSSGNTIYF. DNA for the CDR3: TGTGCCAGCAGCTTAGTTGGGGGGTATTCCTCTGGAAACACCATATATTTT. The chain has TRBV7-2 and TRBJ1-3; D possibly corresponds to TRBD1 (5 bases). V lost 1 base to trimming and J lost 0 bases, with 13 bases between them. The length of the CDR3 is 17 residues. CDR1 is SGHTA and CDR2 is FQGNSA in the germline V gene. The entire variable domain, with the rest obtained from reference TRBV7-2 and TRBJ1-3, is as follows: GAGVSQSPSNKVTEKGKDVELRCDPISGHTALYWYRQSLGQGLEFLIYFQGNSAPDKSGLPSDRFSAERTGGSVSTLTIQRTQQEDSAVYLCASSLVGGYSSGNTIYFGEGSWLTVV.